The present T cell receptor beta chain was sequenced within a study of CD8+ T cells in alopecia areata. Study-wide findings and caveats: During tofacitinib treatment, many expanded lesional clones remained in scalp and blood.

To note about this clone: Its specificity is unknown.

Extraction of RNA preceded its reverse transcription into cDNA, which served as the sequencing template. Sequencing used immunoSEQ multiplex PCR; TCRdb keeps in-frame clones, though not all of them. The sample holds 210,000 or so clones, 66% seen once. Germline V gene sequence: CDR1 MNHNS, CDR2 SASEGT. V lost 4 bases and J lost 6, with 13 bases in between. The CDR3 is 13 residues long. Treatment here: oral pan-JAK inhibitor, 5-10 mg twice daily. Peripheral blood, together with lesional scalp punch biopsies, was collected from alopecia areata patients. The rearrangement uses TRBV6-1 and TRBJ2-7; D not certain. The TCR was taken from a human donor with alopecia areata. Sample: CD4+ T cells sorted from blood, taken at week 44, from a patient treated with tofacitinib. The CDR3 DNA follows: TGTGCCAGCAGTGTAAAGGGCGGAGTCGAGCAGTACTTC. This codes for CASSVKGGVEQYF.